This T cell receptor (beta chain) was identified in a study of CD8 T cells in ankylosing spondylitis. Study-wide points: Matched ankylosing spondylitis synovial fluid reportedly contained a significantly enriched population of disease-linked clones.

In TCRdb, the 5' RACE reads were re-called with MiXCR into one record per CDR3 protein. The table has 200,000 to 300,000 distinct CDR3 sequences, 8.6% seen once. The CDR3 consists of 15 residues. CDR1 and CDR2 from the germline V gene are SGHRS and YFSETQ. V was clipped by 0 bases and J by 4 bases, with 11 bases between them. At least ten counts were recorded for this clonotype. Antigen specificity is unknown. This clonotype was sampled from a male donor with ankylosing spondylitis or in good health (not recorded which). Sample: blood, either unsorted or a sorted T cell fraction (not recorded which). J is TRBJ2-1 and V is TRBV5-1; D is unclear. CDR3 nucleotides: TGCGCCAGCAGCTTGGTACCTGGGCCGTACAATGAGCAGTTCTTC. This encodes CASSLVPGPYNEQFF.